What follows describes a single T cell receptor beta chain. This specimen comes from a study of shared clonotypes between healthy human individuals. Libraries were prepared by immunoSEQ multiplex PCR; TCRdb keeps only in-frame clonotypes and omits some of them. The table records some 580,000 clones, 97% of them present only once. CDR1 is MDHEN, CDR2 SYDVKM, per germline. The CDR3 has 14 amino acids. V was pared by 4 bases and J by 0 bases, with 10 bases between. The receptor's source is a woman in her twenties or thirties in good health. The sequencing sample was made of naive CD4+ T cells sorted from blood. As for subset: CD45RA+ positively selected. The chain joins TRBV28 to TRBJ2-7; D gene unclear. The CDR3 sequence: CASSSPSSSYEQYF. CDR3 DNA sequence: TGTGCCAGCAGTTCCCCTTCCAGCTCCTACGAGCAGTACTTC.